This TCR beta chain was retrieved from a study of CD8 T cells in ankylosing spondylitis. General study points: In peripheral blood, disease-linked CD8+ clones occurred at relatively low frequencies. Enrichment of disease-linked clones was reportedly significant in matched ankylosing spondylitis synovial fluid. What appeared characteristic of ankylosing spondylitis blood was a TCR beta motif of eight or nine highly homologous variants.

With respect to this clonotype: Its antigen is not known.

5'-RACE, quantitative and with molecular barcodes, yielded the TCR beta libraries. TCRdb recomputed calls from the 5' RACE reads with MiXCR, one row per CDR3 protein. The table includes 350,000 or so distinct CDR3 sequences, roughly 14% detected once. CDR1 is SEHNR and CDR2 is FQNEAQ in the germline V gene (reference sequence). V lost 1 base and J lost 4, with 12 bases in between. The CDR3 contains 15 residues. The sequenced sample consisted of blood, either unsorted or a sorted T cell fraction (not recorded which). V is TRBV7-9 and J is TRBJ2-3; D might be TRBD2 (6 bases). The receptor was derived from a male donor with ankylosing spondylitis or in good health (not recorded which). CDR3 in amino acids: CASSLVLRDSDTQYF. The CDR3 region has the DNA TGTGCCAGCAGCTTAGTGTTGCGGGACTCAGATACGCAGTATTTT. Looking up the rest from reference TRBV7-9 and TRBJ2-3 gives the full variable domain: DTGVSQNPRHKITKRGQNVTFRCDPISEHNRLYWYRQTLGQGPEFLTYFQNEAQLEKSRLLSDRFSAERPKGSFSTLEIQRTEQGDSAMYLCASSLVLRDSDTQYFGPGTRLTVL.